The rows below give T cell receptor beta chains drawn from one sample of a study of blood T cell repertoires in COVID-19. Clones were sequenced by immunoSEQ multiplex PCR, and TCRdb holds only the in-frame ones, with some missing. The sample shows roughly 250,000 clones, roughly 88% of them seen only once. Sample: peripheral blood. The receptors derive from a middle-aged woman who had recovered from COVID-19. Each CDR3 is given with its conserved first and last residue. D genes are given only for firm matches. Where a row states a size, it is once, few, many or the class of an expanded clone; other rows omit it.

TRBJ2-1,-,TRBV7-2,-,CATGKGGSYNEQFF,TGTGCCACCGGCAAGGGCGGGTCCTACAATGAGCAGTTCTTC
TRBJ2-1,-,TRBV2,TRBD2,CASNEVGLAGQNEQFF,TGTGCCAGCAACGAAGTCGGACTAGCGGGACAGAATGAGCAGTTCTTC
TRBJ2-5,-,TRBV18,-,CASSHNAGTETQYF,TGTGCCAGCTCGCACAACGCGGGTACGGAGACCCAGTACTTC
TRBJ2-1,once,TRBV27,TRBD1,CASSFGTGQVPYNEQFF,TGTGCCAGCAGTTTTGGCACCGGACAGGTCCCCTACAATGAGCAGTTCTTC
TRBJ2-3,-,TRBV4-2,TRBD1,CASSQTSPLWTGRDTQYF,TGTGCCAGCAGCCAAACCTCCCCCTTATGGACAGGGCGGGATACGCAGTATTTT
TRBJ2-7,-,TRBV5-1,-,CASSLAPGHSSYEQYF,TGCGCCAGCAGCTTGGCCCCGGGACACAGTTCCTACGAGCAGTACTTC
TRBJ2-3,-,TRBV19,TRBD2,CASSIDPVAGGYAGTDTQYF,TGTGCCAGTAGTATAGATCCGGTAGCGGGAGGCTACGCGGGCACAGATACGCAGTATTTT
TRBJ1-6,-,TRBV28,-,CASSLVAENSPLHF,TGTGCCAGCAGTTTAGTGGCGGAAAATTCACCCCTCCACTTT
TRBJ1-2,-,TRBV5-5,-,CASALGRGAIYGYTF,TGTGCCAGCGCCCTTGGTCGGGGGGCTATTTATGGCTACACCTTC
TRBJ1-2,-,TRBV5-6,-,CASLNRWEGSYGYTF,TGTGCCAGCCTCAACCGATGGGAGGGCAGCTATGGCTACACCTTC
TRBJ2-2,-,TRBV9,-,CASSVAGFIGELFF,TGTGCCAGCAGCGTAGCAGGGTTCATAGGGGAGCTGTTTTTT
TRBJ2-7,-,TRBV18,-,CASSPLGTQSSYEQYF,TGTGCCAGCTCACCTCTCGGGACTCAGAGCTCCTACGAGCAGTACTTC
TRBJ2-2,-,TRBV9,-,CASSVGRGVRTGELFF,TGTGCCAGCAGCGTGGGCCGCGGGGTTCGAACCGGGGAGCTGTTTTTT
TRBJ2-7,-,TRBV28,TRBD1,CASSSRTGGTYEQYF,TGTGCCAGCAGTTCGCGGACAGGCGGAACCTACGAGCAGTACTTC
TRBJ2-5,-,TRBV7-2,-,CASSPQGGYLQETQYF,TGTGCCAGCAGCCCTCAGGGTGGGTATCTTCAAGAGACCCAGTACTTC
TRBJ2-7,-,TRBV2,-,CASSEAGLYEQYF,TGTGCCAGCAGTGAAGCCGGTTTGTACGAGCAGTACTTC